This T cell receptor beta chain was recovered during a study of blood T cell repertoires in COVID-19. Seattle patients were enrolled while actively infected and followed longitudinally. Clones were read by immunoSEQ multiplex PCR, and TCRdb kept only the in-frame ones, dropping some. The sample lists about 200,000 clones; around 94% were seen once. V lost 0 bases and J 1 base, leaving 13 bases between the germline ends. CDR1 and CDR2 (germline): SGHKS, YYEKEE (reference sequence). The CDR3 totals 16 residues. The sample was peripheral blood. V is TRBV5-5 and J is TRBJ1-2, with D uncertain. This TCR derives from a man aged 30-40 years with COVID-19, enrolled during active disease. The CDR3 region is CASSLALRSSNYGYTF. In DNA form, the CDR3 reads TGTGCCAGCAGCTTGGCCCTGCGGAGCAGTAACTATGGCTACACCTTC.